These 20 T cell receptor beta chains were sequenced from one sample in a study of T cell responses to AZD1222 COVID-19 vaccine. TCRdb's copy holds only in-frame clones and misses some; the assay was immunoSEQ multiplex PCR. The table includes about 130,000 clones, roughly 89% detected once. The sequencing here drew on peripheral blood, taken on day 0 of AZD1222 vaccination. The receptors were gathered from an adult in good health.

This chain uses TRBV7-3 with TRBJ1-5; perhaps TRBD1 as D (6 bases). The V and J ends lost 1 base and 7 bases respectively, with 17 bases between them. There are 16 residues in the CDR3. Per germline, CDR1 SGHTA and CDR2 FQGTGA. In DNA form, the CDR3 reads TGTGCCAGCAGCTTAAGCGTTCAGGGGAATTCACAGCCCCAGCATTTT. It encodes CASSLSVQGNSQPQHF.

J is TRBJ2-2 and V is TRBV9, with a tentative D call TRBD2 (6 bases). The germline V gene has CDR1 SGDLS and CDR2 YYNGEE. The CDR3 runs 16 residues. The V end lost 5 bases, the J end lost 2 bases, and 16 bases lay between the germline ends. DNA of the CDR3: TGTGCCAGCAGTGGTAATCCGGGAGAAAACACCGGGGAGCTGTTTTTT. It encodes CASSGNPGENTGELFF.

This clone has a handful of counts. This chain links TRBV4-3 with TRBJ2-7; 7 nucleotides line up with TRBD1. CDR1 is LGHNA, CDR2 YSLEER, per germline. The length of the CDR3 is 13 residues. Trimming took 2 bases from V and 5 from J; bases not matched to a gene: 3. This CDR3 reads CASSQRQGDEQYF. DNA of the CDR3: TGCGCCAGCAGCCAAAGACAGGGAGACGAGCAGTACTTC.

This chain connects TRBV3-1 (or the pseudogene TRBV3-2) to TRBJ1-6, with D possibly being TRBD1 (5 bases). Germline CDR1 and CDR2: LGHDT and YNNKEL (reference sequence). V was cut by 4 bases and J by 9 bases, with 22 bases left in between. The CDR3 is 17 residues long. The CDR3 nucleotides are TGTGCCAGCAGCCGCAAAGGGGACCCCAGATGGAGTTCACCCCTCCACTTT. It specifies CASSRKGDPRWSSPLHF.

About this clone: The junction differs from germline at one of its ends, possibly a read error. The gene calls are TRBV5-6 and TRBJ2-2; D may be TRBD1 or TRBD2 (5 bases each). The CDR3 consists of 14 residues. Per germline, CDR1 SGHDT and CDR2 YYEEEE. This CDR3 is CASSLGPGPGELFF. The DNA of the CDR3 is TGTGCTAGCAGCTTGGGACCGGGTCCCGGGGAGCTGTTTTTT.

The CDR3 loop is CASSETGLNTEAFF. The CDR3 nucleotides read TGTGCCAGCAGTGAGACAGGGTTGAACACTGAAGCTTTCTTT. The rearrangement joins TRBV6-1 to TRBJ1-1, with 7 positions matching TRBD1. This CDR3 is built from 14 residues. J lost 0 bases, V lost 3 bases, and 1 base had no gene match. Germline V gene data show CDR1 as MNHNS and CDR2 as SASEGT.

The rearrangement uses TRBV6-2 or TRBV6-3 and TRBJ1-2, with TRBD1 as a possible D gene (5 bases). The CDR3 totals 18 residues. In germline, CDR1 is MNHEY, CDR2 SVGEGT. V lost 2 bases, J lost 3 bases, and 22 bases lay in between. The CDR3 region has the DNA TGTGCCAGCAGTTACATCCTAGGGAGAGGCAGGGTTGACTATGGCTACACCTTC. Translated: CASSYILGRGRVDYGYTF.

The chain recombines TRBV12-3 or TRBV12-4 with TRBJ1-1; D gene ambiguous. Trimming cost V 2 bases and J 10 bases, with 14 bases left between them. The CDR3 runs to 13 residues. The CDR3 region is CASSLKGPSGAFF. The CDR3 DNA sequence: TGTGCCAGCAGTTTAAAGGGCCCGAGTGGAGCTTTCTTT.

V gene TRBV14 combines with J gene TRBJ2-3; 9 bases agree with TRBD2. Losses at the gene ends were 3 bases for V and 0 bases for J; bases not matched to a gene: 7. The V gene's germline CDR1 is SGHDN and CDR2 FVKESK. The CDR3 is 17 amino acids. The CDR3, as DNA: TGTGCCAGCAGCCAGACTAGCGGCATACCTAGCACAGATACGCAGTATTTT. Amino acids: CASSQTSGIPSTDTQYF.

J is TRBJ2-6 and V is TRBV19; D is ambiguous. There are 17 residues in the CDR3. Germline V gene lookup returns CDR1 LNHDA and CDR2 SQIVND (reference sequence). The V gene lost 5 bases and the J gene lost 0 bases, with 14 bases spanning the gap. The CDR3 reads CASSLRGRASGANVLTF. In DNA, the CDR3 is TGTGCCAGTAGTCTCCGCGGACGGGCCTCTGGGGCCAACGTCCTGACTTTC.

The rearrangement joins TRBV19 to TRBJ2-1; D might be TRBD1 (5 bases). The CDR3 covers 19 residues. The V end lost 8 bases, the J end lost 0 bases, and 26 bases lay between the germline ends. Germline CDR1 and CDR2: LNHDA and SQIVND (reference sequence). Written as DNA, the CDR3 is TGTGCCAGTTCCCGGAGCTTCTTGGGGCCGTTAAGCTCCTACAATGAGCAGTTCTTC. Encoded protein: CASSRSFLGPLSSYNEQFF.

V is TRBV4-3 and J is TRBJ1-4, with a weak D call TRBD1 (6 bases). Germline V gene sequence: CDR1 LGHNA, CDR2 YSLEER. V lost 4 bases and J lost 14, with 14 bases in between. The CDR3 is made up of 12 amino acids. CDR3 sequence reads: CASSPIGGDLFF. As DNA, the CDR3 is TGCGCCAGCAGCCCTATCGGGGGCGATCTGTTTTTT.

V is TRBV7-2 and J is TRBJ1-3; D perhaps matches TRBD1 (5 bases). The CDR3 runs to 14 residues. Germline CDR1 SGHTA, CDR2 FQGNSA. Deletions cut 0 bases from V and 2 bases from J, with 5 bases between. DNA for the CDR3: TGTGCCAGCAGCTTAGCGGGGCCTGGAAACACCATATATTTT. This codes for CASSLAGPGNTIYF.

The CDR3 DNA follows: TGTGCCAGCAGTTACGGGCAGGGAGGTAATTCACCCCTCCACTTT. Its translation: CASSYGQGGNSPLHF. This chain joins TRBV6-6 and TRBJ1-6; D perhaps matches TRBD1 (5 bases). V gave up 2 bases and J gave up 6 bases, with 11 bases separating them. This CDR3 has 15 amino acids. Germline V gene data show CDR1 as MNHNY and CDR2 as SVGAGI (reference sequence).

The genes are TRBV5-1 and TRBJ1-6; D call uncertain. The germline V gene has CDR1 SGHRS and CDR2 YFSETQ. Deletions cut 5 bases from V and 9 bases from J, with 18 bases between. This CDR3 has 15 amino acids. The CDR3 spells CASRPDVSPISPLHF. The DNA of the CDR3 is TGCGCCAGCAGGCCGGACGTCTCCCCGATTTCACCCCTCCACTTT.

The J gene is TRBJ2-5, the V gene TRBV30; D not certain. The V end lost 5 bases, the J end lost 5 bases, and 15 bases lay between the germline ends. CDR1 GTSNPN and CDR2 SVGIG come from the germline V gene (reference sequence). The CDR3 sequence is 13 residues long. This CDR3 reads CAWDSLRGETQYF. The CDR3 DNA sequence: TGTGCCTGGGACTCGCTCCGAGGCGAGACCCAGTACTTC.

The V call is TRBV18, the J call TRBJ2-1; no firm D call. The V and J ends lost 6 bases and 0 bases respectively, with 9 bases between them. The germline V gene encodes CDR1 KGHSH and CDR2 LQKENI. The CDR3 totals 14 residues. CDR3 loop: CASSPGSSYNEQFF. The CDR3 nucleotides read TGTGCCAGCTCCCCAGGTAGCTCCTACAATGAGCAGTTCTTC.

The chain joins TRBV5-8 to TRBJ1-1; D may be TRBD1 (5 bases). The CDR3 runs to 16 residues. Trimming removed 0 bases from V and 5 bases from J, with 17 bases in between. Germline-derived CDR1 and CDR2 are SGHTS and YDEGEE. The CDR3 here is CASSLGGPGLDTEAFF. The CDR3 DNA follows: TGTGCCAGCAGCTTGGGGGGCCCAGGGTTAGATACTGAAGCTTTCTTT.

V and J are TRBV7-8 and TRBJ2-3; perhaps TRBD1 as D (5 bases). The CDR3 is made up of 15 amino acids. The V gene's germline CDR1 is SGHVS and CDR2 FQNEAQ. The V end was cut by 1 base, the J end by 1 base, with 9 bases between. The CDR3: CASSLEGWGTDTQYF. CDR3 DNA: TGTGCCAGCAGCTTAGAGGGGTGGGGCACAGATACGCAGTATTTT.

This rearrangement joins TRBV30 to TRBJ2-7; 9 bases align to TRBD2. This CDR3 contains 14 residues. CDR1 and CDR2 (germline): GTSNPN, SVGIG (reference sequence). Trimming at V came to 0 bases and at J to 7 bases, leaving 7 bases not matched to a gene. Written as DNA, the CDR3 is TGTGCCTGGAGTGTGGGTAGCGGGGGAGGAGAGCAGTACTTC. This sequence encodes CAWSVGSGGGEQYF.